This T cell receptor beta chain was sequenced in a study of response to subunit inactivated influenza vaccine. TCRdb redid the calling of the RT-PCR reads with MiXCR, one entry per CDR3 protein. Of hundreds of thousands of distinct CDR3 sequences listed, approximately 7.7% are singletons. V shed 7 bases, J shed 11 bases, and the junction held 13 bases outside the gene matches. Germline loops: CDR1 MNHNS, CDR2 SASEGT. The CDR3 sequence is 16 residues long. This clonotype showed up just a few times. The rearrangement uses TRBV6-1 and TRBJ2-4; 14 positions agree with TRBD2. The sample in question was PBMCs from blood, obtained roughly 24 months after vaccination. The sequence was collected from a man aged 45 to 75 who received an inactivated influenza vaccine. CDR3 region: CASTPPGTSGSSVQYF. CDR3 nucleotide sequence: TGTGCCAGCACCCCCCCCGGGACTAGCGGGAGCTCGGTTCAGTACTTC.